A single sample is the source of the 29 T cell receptor beta chains below, sequenced in a study of shared clonotypes between healthy human individuals. TCRdb's copy holds only in-frame clones and misses some; the assay was immunoSEQ multiplex PCR. The table includes about 450,000 clones, roughly 77% detected once. Input material: PBMCs. The receptors originated from a woman aged 35 to 49 in good health. Some clones in this sample may be carry-over from other donors' samples.

The V gene is TRBV19, the J gene TRBJ2-3, with 12 bases identical to TRBD2. Germline V gene lookup returns CDR1 LNHDA and CDR2 SQIVND (reference sequence). The CDR3 totals 17 residues. V lost 3 bases and J lost 0; bases outside the gene matches: 4. The CDR3 reads CASSMWLAGGSTDTQYF. CDR3 DNA sequence: TGTGCCAGTAGTATGTGGCTAGCGGGAGGGAGCACAGATACGCAGTATTTT. The variable domain in full, with the rest retrieved from reference TRBV19 and TRBJ2-3, is DGGITQSPKYLFRKEGQNVTLSCEQNLNHDAMYWYRQDPGQGLRLIYYSQIVNDFQKGDIAEGYSVSREKKESFPLTVTSAQKNPTAFYLCASSMWLAGGSTDTQYFGPGTRLTVL.

A word on this clone: The same CDR3 also results from other DNA sequences found in this sample. The rearrangement joins TRBV7-2 to TRBJ2-7; D might be TRBD1 (5 bases). CDR3 length: 12 residues. V was trimmed by 6 bases and J by 3 bases, leaving 9 bases between them. The germline CDR1 and CDR2 sequences are SGHTA and FQGNSA. CDR3 in amino acids: CASSTDSYEQYF. CDR3 coding DNA: TGTGCCAGCAGTACCGACAGCTACGAGCAGTACTTC.

In the case of this clone: Other DNA variants within this sample encode the same CDR3. V usage is TRBV5-1 and J usage is TRBJ2-1; D remains ambiguous. Trimming removed 4 bases from V and 5 bases from J, with 4 bases in between. The CDR3 has 11 amino acids. Germline CDR1 is SGHRS and CDR2 is YFSETQ. The CDR3 bases are TGCGCCAGCAGCCCTAACAATGAGCAGTTCTTC. Encoded protein: CASSPNNEQFF.

V gene TRBV28 combines with J gene TRBJ1-5; 9 bases match TRBD1. Per the germline V gene, CDR1 is MDHEN and CDR2 is SYDVKM. This CDR3 contains 17 residues. V gave up 6 bases and J gave up 4 bases; unmatched junction bases: 13. The CDR3 DNA sequence: TGTGCCAGCAGCTCCCCACAGGGGGCCCGAGGGAATCAGCCCCAGCATTTT. It specifies CASSSPQGARGNQPQHF.

This clone was recorded a few times. Other nucleotide sequences from this sample produce the same CDR3. The V and J genes are TRBV7-2 and TRBJ2-1; D uncertain. CDR3 length equals 11 residues. The V gene lost 1 base and the J gene lost 8 bases, with 3 bases spanning the gap. The germline gives CDR1 SGHTA, CDR2 FQGNSA. The CDR3 nucleotides are TGTGCCAGCAGCTTAGTTCATGAGCAGTTCTTC. Protein sequence: CASSLVHEQFF. The complete variable domain, with remaining parts taken from reference TRBV7-2 and TRBJ2-1, reads GAGVSQSPSNKVTEKGKDVELRCDPISGHTALYWYRQSLGQGLEFLIYFQGNSAPDKSGLPSDRFSAERTGGSVSTLTIQRTQQEDSAVYLCASSLVHEQFFGPGTRLTVL.

The chain carries TRBV4-1 and TRBJ2-1; D uncertain. Germline V gene data show CDR1 as MGHRA and CDR2 as YSYEKL. This CDR3 is 12 amino acids long. V was cut by 1 base and J by 6 bases, with 4 bases left in between. The CDR3 spells CASSQAANEQFF. As DNA, the CDR3 is TGCGCCAGCAGCCAAGCTGCCAATGAGCAGTTCTTC.

J is TRBJ2-2 and V is TRBV4-1; D remains ambiguous. This CDR3 has 12 residues. Germline CDR1 reads MGHRA; CDR2 reads YSYEKL. Trimming took 3 bases from V and 7 from J, leaving 6 bases between them. As DNA, the CDR3 is TGCGCCAGCAGCCACTATAACGGGGAGCTGTTTTTT. Residues: CASSHYNGELFF.

J is TRBJ1-5 and V is TRBV2; TRBD1 agrees at 7 bases. V was clipped by 10 bases and J by 4 bases; unmatched bases: 7. Germline V lookup: CDR1 SNHLY, CDR2 FYNNEI. The CDR3 runs 13 residues. CDR3 sequence reads: CATTGDPNQPQHF. CDR3 DNA: TGTGCCACCACAGGGGATCCGAATCAGCCCCAGCATTTT. The variable domain in full, with the rest retrieved from reference TRBV2 and TRBJ1-5, is EPEVTQTPSHQVTQMGQEVILRCVPISNHLYFYWYRQILGQKVEFLVSFYNNEISEKSEIFDDQFSVERPDGSNFTLKIRSTKLEDSAMYFCATTGDPNQPQHFGDGTRLSIL.

This clone was recorded only once. V and J are TRBV4-3 and TRBJ1-2; 9 positions agree with TRBD1. The CDR3 is made up of 19 amino acids. Germline CDR1 reads LGHNA; CDR2 reads YSLEER. V shed 0 bases and J 4 bases; nucleotides not matched to a gene: 15. The CDR3 sequence is CASSQDIGWGTGLRYGYTF. In DNA, the CDR3 is TGCGCCAGCAGCCAAGATATAGGCTGGGGGACAGGGCTACGCTATGGCTACACCTTC.

The genes are TRBV5-1 and TRBJ2-2; possibly TRBD1 for D (5 bases). Deletions cut 0 bases from V and 0 bases from J, with 9 bases between. Germline loops: CDR1 SGHRS, CDR2 YFSETQ. The CDR3 has 16 residues. The CDR3, as DNA: TGCGCCAGCAGCTTGGACGGCAGGGCGAACACCGGGGAGCTGTTTTTT. It translates to CASSLDGRANTGELFF.

The rearrangement links TRBV2 to TRBJ2-5; 8 bases fit TRBD1. From germline, CDR1 is SNHLY and CDR2 FYNNEI. The trim removed 5 bases at V and 1 base at J, leaving 3 bases unmatched. The CDR3 totals 14 residues. This CDR3 is CASSRQGPQETQYF. CDR3 DNA sequence: TGTGCCAGCAGTCGACAGGGGCCCCAAGAGACCCAGTACTTC. The variable domain in full, with the rest retrieved from reference TRBV2 and TRBJ2-5, is EPEVTQTPSHQVTQMGQEVILRCVPISNHLYFYWYRQILGQKVEFLVSFYNNEISEKSEIFDDQFSVERPDGSNFTLKIRSTKLEDSAMYFCASSRQGPQETQYFGPGTRLLVL.

The chain couples TRBV4-2 to TRBJ2-7, with TRBD1 matching 9 bases. CDR1 is LGHNA, CDR2 YNFKEQ, per germline. The junction had 8 bases not matched to a gene; V was cut back by 4 bases and J by 4 bases. CDR3 length: 15 amino acids. The CDR3 loop reads CASSLDTGGAYEQYF. CDR3 in DNA: TGTGCCAGCAGCCTCGACACAGGGGGCGCTTACGAGCAGTACTTC.

This chain links TRBV2 with TRBJ2-1; TRBD2 agrees at 10 bases. The CDR3 length is 15 residues. CDR1 is SNHLY, CDR2 FYNNEI, per germline. V was clipped by 6 bases and J by 6 bases; unmatched bases: 8. The CDR3, as DNA: TGTGCCAGCAGCTCCGGGACTAGCGCATTCAATGAGCAGTTCTTC. Amino acid sequence: CASSSGTSAFNEQFF. The variable domain in full, with the rest retrieved from reference TRBV2 and TRBJ2-1, is EPEVTQTPSHQVTQMGQEVILRCVPISNHLYFYWYRQILGQKVEFLVSFYNNEISEKSEIFDDQFSVERPDGSNFTLKIRSTKLEDSAMYFCASSSGTSAFNEQFFGPGTRLTVL.

The CDR3 nucleotides are TGTGCCTGGAGTGCCAAGCAGGAGACTGGAAACACCATATATTTT. Amino acid sequence: CAWSAKQETGNTIYF. The J gene is TRBJ1-3, the V gene TRBV30; no firm D call. The CDR3 length is 15 residues. The V end lost 1 base, the J end lost 2 bases, and 12 bases lay between the germline ends. CDR1 and CDR2 (germline): GTSNPN, SVGIG (reference sequence).

This clone was found once. The rearrangement links TRBV18 to TRBJ2-5; D is perhaps TRBD1 (5 bases). The germline gives CDR1 KGHSH, CDR2 LQKENI. The germline V and J ends were trimmed by 6 bases and 5 bases, with 16 bases remaining between them. CDR3 length: 14 residues. The CDR3 region is CASSPAGYGETQYF. The CDR3 bases are TGTGCCAGCTCCCCGGCAGGGTATGGGGAGACCCAGTACTTC.

The chain combines TRBV2 with TRBJ1-6; D is ambiguous. The CDR3 totals 16 residues. Germline values: CDR1 SNHLY, CDR2 FYNNEI. Trimming left V 1 base short and J 10 bases short, with 17 bases between. The CDR3 DNA reads as TGTGCCAGCAGTGAAGGGGGAGTGAAGGTGTCGTCACCCCTCCACTTT. Translation gives CASSEGGVKVSSPLHF.

The CDR3 reads CASSFEGESSYNSPLHF. CDR3 DNA sequence: TGTGCCAGCAGCTTTGAGGGGGAGAGCTCCTATAATTCACCCCTCCACTTT. The gene calls are TRBV7-8 and TRBJ1-6, with D possibly matching TRBD1 (6 bases). V was trimmed by 3 bases and J by 0 bases, leaving 12 bases between them. The CDR3 is 17 amino acids. Looked up from germline, CDR1 is SGHVS and CDR2 is FQNEAQ.

The chain carries TRBV15 and TRBJ1-2; tentatively, D is TRBD1 (6 bases). V was cut by 4 bases and J by 2 bases, with 11 bases left in between. The CDR3 covers 14 residues. The V gene's germline CDR1 is LNHNV and CDR2 YYDKDF (reference sequence). DNA of the CDR3: TGTGCCACCAGCACTTTAGGACAGAACTATGGCTACACCTTC. Translated: CATSTLGQNYGYTF.

This chain joins TRBV5-1 and TRBJ2-7, with D maybe TRBD2 (8 bases). The CDR3 is made up of 15 amino acids. The germline CDR1 and CDR2 sequences are SGHRS and YFSETQ. Trimming took off 6 bases at V and 1 base at J, with 17 bases between the two ends. The CDR3 DNA reads TGCGCCAGCACCTCCGGGAGGGGGCAATCCTACGAGCAGTACTTC. The encoded protein is CASTSGRGQSYEQYF.

As for this clone: Other DNA sequences in this specimen translate into the identical CDR3. The chain recombines TRBV4-1 with TRBJ1-3; D is undetermined. The CDR3 runs 12 residues. The V gene lost 1 base and the J gene lost 4 bases, with 2 bases spanning the gap. Germline loops: CDR1 MGHRA, CDR2 YSYEKL. CDR3 nucleotides: TGCGCCAGCAGCCAAGTCGGAAACACCATATATTTT. Protein sequence: CASSQVGNTIYF.

This clone was seen many times. The chain has TRBV7-9 and TRBJ1-1, with TRBD1 identical over 10 bases. The CDR3 has 16 residues. V trimming: 3 bases; J trimming: 3 bases; junction bases outside the gene matches: 7. Germline V lookup: CDR1 SEHNR, CDR2 FQNEAQ (reference sequence). In nucleotides, the CDR3 is TGTGCCAGCAGCTTGGGGACAGGGGTTGAGGACACTGAAGCTTTCTTT. Amino acid sequence: CASSLGTGVEDTEAFF.

The chain has TRBV9 and TRBJ1-2; D gene uncertain. The CDR3 runs 16 residues. V lost 1 base to trimming and J lost 2 bases, with 15 bases between them. Germline V CDR1 and CDR2: SGDLS, YYNGEE. The CDR3 loop is CASSVSPYRRNYGYTF. The CDR3, as DNA: TGTGCCAGCAGCGTATCCCCCTACCGTCGGAACTATGGCTACACCTTC. The full variable domain, with the rest looked up from reference TRBV9 and TRBJ1-2, is DSGVTQTPKHLITATGQRVTLRCSPRSGDLSVYWYQQSLDQGLQFLIQYYNGEERAKGNILERFSAQQFPDLHSELNLSSLELGDSALYFCASSVSPYRRNYGYTFGSGTRLTVV.

The chain combines TRBV4-2 with TRBJ2-5, with TRBD2 matching 13 bases. The DNA end favors TRBJ2-7, so the J call may be wrong. The CDR3 spans 15 residues. Germline lookup yields CDR1 LGHNA and CDR2 YNFKEQ. CDR3 protein: CASSRRLAGGFEQYF. Here the CDR3 DNA reads TGTGCCAGCAGCCGGAGACTAGCGGGAGGTTTCGAGCAGTACTTC.

The chain links TRBV4-1 to TRBJ2-5; 8 nucleotides align to TRBD1. The assigned J gene may be wrong: the sequence end matches TRBJ2-7 better. The CDR3 covers 15 residues. Germline values: CDR1 MGHRA, CDR2 YSYEKL. CDR3 sequence: CASSSPGTGSYEQYF. The CDR3, as DNA: TGCGCCAGCAGCTCGCCCGGGACAGGCAGCTACGAGCAGTACTTC.

V and J are TRBV5-4 and TRBJ1-1; the D gene is possibly TRBD1 (5 bases). V was shortened by 0 bases and J by 7 bases, with 7 bases between the two germline ends. Germline V gene sequence: CDR1 SGHNT, CDR2 YYREEE (reference sequence). The CDR3 length is 12 residues. DNA for the CDR3: TGTGCCAGCAGCTTGGGGACACGTGAAGCTTTCTTT. Translation gives CASSLGTREAFF.

This clone was found a few times. J is TRBJ1-2 and V is TRBV2; D remains ambiguous. The CDR3 spans 13 residues. The germline CDR1 and CDR2 sequences are SNHLY and FYNNEI. Trimming cost V 4 bases and J 2 bases, with 8 bases left between them. The CDR3 region has the DNA TGTGCCAGCAGTGGGGTGGGGAACTATGGCTACACCTTC. Encoded protein: CASSGVGNYGYTF.

The chain has TRBV6-1 and TRBJ1-1; no reliable D call. The CDR3 length is 13 residues. Trimming removed 4 bases at V and 6 bases at J, with 12 bases between. Germline loops: CDR1 MNHNS, CDR2 SASEGT. CDR3 in amino acids: CASSGRRVSEAFF. CDR3 nucleotides: TGTGCCAGCAGTGGGCGGCGGGTTTCTGAAGCTTTCTTT.

This clone appeared a single time. The CDR3: CASSARQGDYGYTF. DNA of the CDR3: TGTGCCAGCAGCGCTAGACAGGGGGACTATGGCTACACCTTC. The chain couples TRBV9 to TRBJ1-2; TRBD1 matches at 9 bases. The germline V gene has CDR1 SGDLS and CDR2 YYNGEE. Trimming cost V 3 bases and J 3 bases; bases outside gene matches: 3. The CDR3 length is 14 residues.

The V call is TRBV29-1, the J call TRBJ2-7; 8 nucleotides agree with TRBD1. J gave up 6 bases and V 4 bases, and 14 bases lay outside the gene matches. CDR1 and CDR2 from the germline V gene are SQVTM and ANQGSEA. The CDR3 loop spans 15 amino acids. For the CDR3, the DNA is TGCAGCGTTGTTAGGACCATCAGGGGGCCAGGCGAGCAGTACTTC. This gives the protein CSVVRTIRGPGEQYF.